The 3 T cell receptor beta chains below come from one sample, sequenced in a study of T cell responses to AZD1222 COVID-19 vaccine. Libraries were prepared by immunoSEQ multiplex PCR; TCRdb keeps only in-frame clonotypes and omits some of them. The table lists about 140,000 clones, approximately 91% of them singletons, with 1% to 1.5% in the top ten. The material sequenced was peripheral blood, taken 28 days after the second AZD1222 dose. The receptor source for this set is an adult who received the AZD1222 COVID-19 vaccine.

The chain has TRBV7-2 and TRBJ2-1; TRBD2 aligns across 12 bases. CDR1 SGHTA and CDR2 FQGNSA come from the germline V gene. The trim removed 4 bases at V and 0 bases at J, leaving 4 bases unmatched. The CDR3 length is 17 residues. The CDR3 DNA follows: TGTGCCAGCAGCTATCTAGCGGGGGGGTTCTCCTACAATGAGCAGTTCTTC. Protein: CASSYLAGGFSYNEQFF.

The chain combines TRBV7-2 with TRBJ2-7, with TRBD2 matching 12 bases. J lost 5 bases, V lost 5 bases, and 13 bases had no gene match. CDR1 and CDR2 (germline): SGHTA, FQGNSA. The CDR3 spans 17 residues. As DNA, the CDR3 is TGTGCCAGCAGCCCTAGGTCCGGAACTAGCGGGGGGAACGAGCAGTACTTC. This gives the protein CASSPRSGTSGGNEQYF.

The chain joins TRBV6-2 or TRBV6-3 to TRBJ2-1; 10 bases agree with TRBD1. The V gene's germline CDR1 is MNHEY and CDR2 SVGEGT. The CDR3 totals 19 residues. The ends lost 2 bases at V and 9 bases at J; junction bases unmatched: 19. CDR3 sequence: CASSYVLDRGTPRPGEQFF. The CDR3 DNA follows: TGTGCCAGCAGTTACGTCTTGGACAGGGGGACCCCTCGGCCGGGTGAGCAGTTCTTC.